This passage covers 24 T cell receptor beta chains from one sample sequenced in a study of blood T cell repertoires in COVID-19. Here immunoSEQ multiplex PCR was the method, and the copy in TCRdb shows in-frame clones only, minus some. The sample includes around 260,000 clones, 84% of them seen just once. Sequenced sample: peripheral blood. The receptors were gathered from a person aged 70 to 85 with COVID-19, enrolled during active disease.

The J gene is TRBJ1-2, the V gene TRBV28, with 7 bases matching TRBD1. The V gene end was trimmed by 5 bases and the J gene end by 4 bases; junction bases not matched to a gene: 10. The germline V gene encodes CDR1 MDHEN and CDR2 SYDVKM. This CDR3 region has 15 residues. This chain's CDR3 is CASSPGIGGAYGYTF. In DNA, the CDR3 is TGTGCCAGCAGTCCGGGAATAGGGGGCGCCTATGGCTACACCTTC.

This chain joins TRBV7-8 and TRBJ1-5; D call uncertain. Germline CDR1 is SGHVS and CDR2 is FQNEAQ. CDR3 length: 18 residues. V was trimmed by 2 bases and J by 5 bases, leaving 22 bases between them. The chain's CDR3 is CASSLKVSGSGLYQPQHF. The CDR3 nucleotides are TGTGCCAGCAGCTTAAAGGTCTCTGGGTCGGGTTTGTATCAGCCCCAGCATTTT.

The chain links TRBV6-5 to TRBJ2-3; no firm D call. The CDR3 covers 13 residues. Germline V lookup: CDR1 MNHEY, CDR2 SVGAGI. Trimming removed 0 bases at V and 14 bases at J, with 15 bases between. The DNA of the CDR3 is TGTGCCAGCAGTTACTCCCCAGACTCCCATTTGTATTTT. The encoded protein is CASSYSPDSHLYF.

The chain carries TRBV5-1 and TRBJ1-2; 7 bases align to TRBD1. This CDR3 spans 13 amino acids. The germline V gene has CDR1 SGHRS and CDR2 YFSETQ. The junction had 3 bases not matched to a gene; V was cut back by 4 bases and J by 3 bases. The CDR3 sequence: CASSQTGDYGYTF. The CDR3 DNA sequence: TGCGCCAGCAGCCAAACAGGGGACTATGGCTACACCTTC.

The genes are TRBV18 and TRBJ1-3; D unresolved. Per germline, CDR1 KGHSH and CDR2 LQKENI. The V gene lost 2 bases and the J gene lost 0 bases, with 11 bases spanning the gap. This CDR3 spans 16 amino acids. CDR3 DNA sequence: TGTGCCAGCTCACCAGAACCCGCAGGCTCTGGAAACACCATATATTTT. This encodes CASSPEPAGSGNTIYF.

This clone was counted a few times. The chain couples TRBV9 to TRBJ2-2; maybe TRBD1 (7 bases). The germline CDR1 and CDR2 sequences are SGDLS and YYNGEE. The CDR3 runs 16 residues. V was shortened by 3 bases and J by 7 bases, with 19 bases between the two germline ends. In DNA, the CDR3 is TGTGCCAGCAGCGACCCCAGGGGGGCAATCGACGGGGAGCTGTTTTTT. This gives the protein CASSDPRGAIDGELFF.

This sequence joins TRBV5-1 and TRBJ2-7, with D maybe TRBD2 (6 bases). In germline, CDR1 is SGHRS, CDR2 YFSETQ. The V and J ends lost 3 bases and 0 bases respectively, with 19 bases between them. The CDR3 has 17 amino acids. CDR3 residues: CASSSSQGLYVSYEQYF. The CDR3 DNA reads as TGCGCCAGCAGCTCCTCCCAGGGACTCTATGTCTCCTACGAGCAGTACTTC.

The J gene is TRBJ2-2, the V gene TRBV29-1, with D maybe TRBD1 (6 bases). The ends were cut back, 7 bases at V and 1 base at J, with 25 bases in the middle. CDR3 size: 18 residues. Germline loops: CDR1 SQVTM, CDR2 ANQGSEA. The CDR3 protein is CSAAAGRVETGNTGELFF. CDR3 sequence (DNA): TGCAGCGCTGCAGCCGGGCGCGTCGAGACAGGGAACACCGGGGAGCTGTTTTTT.

The chain is built from TRBV21-1 and TRBJ2-1; the tabulated D call, TRBD2, remains unverified against the DNA. TRBV21-1 is a documented pseudogene. The CDR3 totals 16 residues. The CDR3 coding sequence is TGTGCCAGCAGCAAATCAGGACTAGGCTCCTACAATGAGCAGTTCTTC. This codes for CASSKSGLGSYNEQFF.

The chain joins TRBV27 to TRBJ2-7; 11 bases are a match to TRBD2. Trimming at V came to 0 bases and at J to 3 bases, leaving 1 base not matched to a gene. CDR1 and CDR2 from the germline V gene are MNHEY and SMNVEV (reference sequence). The CDR3 spans 15 residues. Here the CDR3 reads CASSLSGTSGYEQYF. CDR3 nucleotide sequence: TGTGCCAGCAGTTTATCCGGGACTAGCGGCTACGAGCAGTACTTC.

The CDR3 sequence is CASSDTSGGAYNEQFF. DNA of the CDR3: TGCGCCAGCAGCGACACTAGCGGGGGGGCTTATAATGAGCAGTTCTTC. The gene calls are TRBV5-1 and TRBJ2-1, with 13 bases that match TRBD2. Germline-derived CDR1 and CDR2 are SGHRS and YFSETQ. This CDR3 spans 16 amino acids. With 4 bases clipped from V and 7 bases from J, the junction kept 8 bases outside the gene matches.

Regarding this clone: Other nucleotide sequences in the sample specify the same CDR3. V usage is TRBV5-1 and J usage is TRBJ2-5; 10 bases agree with TRBD1. Germline V gene lookup returns CDR1 SGHRS and CDR2 YFSETQ. The CDR3 consists of 14 residues. With V trimmed by 0 bases and J by 5 bases, 1 base remained unmatched. The CDR3: CASSLGQGAETQYF. The CDR3 nucleotides are TGCGCCAGCAGCTTGGGACAGGGGGCGGAGACCCAGTACTTC.

The CDR3, as DNA: TGCGCCAGCAGCCGTACAGGGGTCTCTGGAAACACCATATATTTT. It encodes CASSRTGVSGNTIYF. V gene TRBV5-1 combines with J gene TRBJ1-3; 7 nucleotides agree with TRBD1. CDR1 and CDR2 (germline): SGHRS, YFSETQ. CDR3 length equals 15 residues. The V and J ends lost 4 bases and 0 bases, in that order; junction bases with no gene match: 4.

The chain carries TRBV21-1 and TRBJ1-3; the table assigns TRBD1, which was not confirmed against the DNA. TRBV21-1 is described as a pseudogene. The length of the CDR3 is 15 residues. The CDR3 loop reads CASSKGVGPGRTIYF. CDR3 DNA: TGTGCCAGCAGCAAAGGGGTCGGTCCAGGAAGGACCATATATTTT.

This sequence joins TRBV5-1 and TRBJ2-2; 11 bases are a match to TRBD2. The V and J ends lost 4 bases and 3 bases, in that order; junction bases with no gene match: 5. CDR1 is SGHRS, CDR2 YFSETQ, per germline. The CDR3 has 16 residues. The CDR3 DNA sequence: TGCGCCAGCAGCCTAGATAGCGGGAGGGACACCGGGGAGCTGTTTTTT. The encoded protein is CASSLDSGRDTGELFF.

This chain uses TRBV10-2 with TRBJ2-7; TRBD2 is a possible D gene (6 bases). The CDR3 has 14 amino acids. Between the trimmed V and J ends, which lost 6 bases and 6 bases, there was a span of 18 bases. The V gene's germline CDR1 is WSHSY and CDR2 SAAADI. CDR3 bases: TGCGCCAGCAGCCATCCGGGAGAGGGTAGCGAGCAGTACTTC. It yields the protein CASSHPGEGSEQYF.

This clone was detected a few times. J is TRBJ1-6 and V is TRBV16; D is perhaps TRBD1 (5 bases). Between the trimmed V and J ends, which lost 0 bases and 14 bases, there was a span of 11 bases. CDR1 KGHSY and CDR2 FQNENV come from the germline V gene. This CDR3 spans 13 amino acids. The CDR3 region is CASSQSVRDALHF. CDR3 DNA sequence: TGTGCCAGCAGCCAATCGGTCAGGGATGCCCTCCACTTT.

This clone was observed a few times. This sequence joins TRBV6-5 and TRBJ2-7, with TRBD1 as a possible D gene (5 bases). The germline V and J ends were trimmed by 0 bases and 2 bases, with 8 bases remaining between them. The CDR3 has 14 amino acids. CDR1 is MNHEY, CDR2 SVGAGI, per germline. CDR3 sequence reads: CASSYSWGPYEQYF. The CDR3 DNA reads TGTGCCAGCAGTTACTCGTGGGGCCCCTACGAGCAGTACTTC.

The chain links TRBV6-1 to TRBJ1-5; 9 positions match TRBD1. V trimming: 4 bases; J trimming: 3 bases; junction bases outside the gene matches: 19. CDR1 and CDR2 (germline): MNHNS, SASEGT. The CDR3 runs 20 residues. CDR3 sequence reads: CASSGDDIGTGPYLNQPQHF. The DNA of the CDR3 is TGTGCCAGCAGTGGAGACGACATTGGGACAGGGCCTTATCTCAATCAGCCCCAGCATTTT.

This sequence joins TRBV28 and TRBJ1-2; D is perhaps TRBD1 (5 bases). Germline V lookup: CDR1 MDHEN, CDR2 SYDVKM. V shed 3 bases and J shed 2 bases, with 7 bases lying between them. The CDR3 runs to 13 residues. The CDR3 nucleotides are TGTGCCAGCAGTTTTCAGGGAAACTATGGCTACACCTTC. Its translation: CASSFQGNYGYTF.

CDR3 sequence (DNA): TGTGCCAGCACCTGGACTGCCAATGAGCAGTTCTTC. Its protein product is CASTWTANEQFF. The chain is built from TRBV12-3 or TRBV12-4 and TRBJ2-1; D perhaps matches TRBD2 (5 bases). V was trimmed by 7 bases and J by 6 bases, leaving 10 bases between them. The length of the CDR3 is 12 residues.

The chain combines TRBV19 with TRBJ1-1; D is uncertain. Germline V lookup: CDR1 LNHDA, CDR2 SQIVND (reference sequence). V gave up 3 bases and J gave up 1 base, with 9 bases separating them. The CDR3 is 14 amino acids. The CDR3 DNA reads TGTGCCAGTAGTATGACTCCGGGGAACACTGAAGCTTTCTTT. Protein sequence: CASSMTPGNTEAFF.

V usage is TRBV2 and J usage is TRBJ1-5; 7 bases map to TRBD1. V trimming: 6 bases; J trimming: 6 bases; junction bases outside the gene matches: 8. This CDR3 contains 14 residues. CDR1 is SNHLY and CDR2 is FYNNEI in the germline V gene. The CDR3 protein is CASSQGGMGQPQHF. The CDR3, as DNA: TGTGCCAGCAGCCAGGGGGGTATGGGTCAGCCCCAGCATTTT. Drawing the rest from reference TRBV2 and TRBJ1-5, the complete variable domain is EPEVTQTPSHQVTQMGQEVILRCVPISNHLYFYWYRQILGQKVEFLVSFYNNEISEKSEIFDDQFSVERPDGSNFTLKIRSTKLEDSAMYFCASSQGGMGQPQHFGDGTRLSIL.

This sequence joins TRBV7-9 and TRBJ2-1, with D perhaps matching TRBD1 (6 bases). The CDR3 contains 15 residues. Trimming cost V 1 base and J 6 bases, with 13 bases left between them. The germline gives CDR1 SEHNR, CDR2 FQNEAQ (reference sequence). The CDR3 sequence: CASSLGTGRLNEQFF. DNA of the CDR3: TGTGCCAGCAGCTTAGGCACAGGGAGACTCAATGAGCAGTTCTTC.